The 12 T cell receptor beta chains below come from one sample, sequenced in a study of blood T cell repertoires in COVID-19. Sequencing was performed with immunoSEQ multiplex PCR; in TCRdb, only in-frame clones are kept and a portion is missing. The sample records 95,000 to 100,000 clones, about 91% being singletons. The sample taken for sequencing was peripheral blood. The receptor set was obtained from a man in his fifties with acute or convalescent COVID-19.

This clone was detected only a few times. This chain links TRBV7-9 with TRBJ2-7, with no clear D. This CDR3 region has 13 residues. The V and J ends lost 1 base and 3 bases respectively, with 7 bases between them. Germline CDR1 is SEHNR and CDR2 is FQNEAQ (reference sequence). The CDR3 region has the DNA TGTGCCAGCAGCTTAGGAGGCGACTACGAGCAGTACTTC. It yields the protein CASSLGGDYEQYF.

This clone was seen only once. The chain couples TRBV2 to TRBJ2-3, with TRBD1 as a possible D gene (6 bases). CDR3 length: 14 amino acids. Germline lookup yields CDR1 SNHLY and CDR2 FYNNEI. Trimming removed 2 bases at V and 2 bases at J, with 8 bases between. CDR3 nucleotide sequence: TGTGCCAGCAGTGAAAGGGGGTTCACAGATACGCAGTATTTT. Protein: CASSERGFTDTQYF.

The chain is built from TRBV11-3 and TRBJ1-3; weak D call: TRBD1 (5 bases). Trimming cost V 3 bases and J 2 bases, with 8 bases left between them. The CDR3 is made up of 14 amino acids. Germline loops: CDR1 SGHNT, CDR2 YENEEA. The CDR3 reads CASSFATAGNTIYF. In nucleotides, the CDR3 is TGTGCCAGCAGCTTTGCGACAGCTGGAAACACCATATATTTT.

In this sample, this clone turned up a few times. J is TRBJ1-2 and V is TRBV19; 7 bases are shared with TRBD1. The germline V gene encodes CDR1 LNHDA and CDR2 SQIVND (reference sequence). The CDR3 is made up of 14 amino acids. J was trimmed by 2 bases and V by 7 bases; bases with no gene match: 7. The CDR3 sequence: CASTLGQTNYGYTF. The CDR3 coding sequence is TGTGCCAGTACCCTGGGACAGACCAACTATGGCTACACCTTC.

The CDR3 sequence is CASSKRLQGDTEAFF. The CDR3, as DNA: TGTGCCAGCAGCAAAAGACTCCAGGGGGACACTGAAGCTTTCTTT. The chain has TRBV21-1 and TRBJ1-1; no DNA check was done on the table's D call, TRBD1. TRBV21-1 is tagged as a pseudogene. This CDR3 is 15 amino acids long.

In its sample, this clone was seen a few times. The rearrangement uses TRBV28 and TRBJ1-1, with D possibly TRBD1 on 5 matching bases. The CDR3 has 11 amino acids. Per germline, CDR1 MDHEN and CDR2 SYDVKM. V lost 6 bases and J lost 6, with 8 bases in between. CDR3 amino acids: CASRGRPEAFF. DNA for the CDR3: TGTGCCAGCAGGGGGCGACCTGAAGCTTTCTTT.

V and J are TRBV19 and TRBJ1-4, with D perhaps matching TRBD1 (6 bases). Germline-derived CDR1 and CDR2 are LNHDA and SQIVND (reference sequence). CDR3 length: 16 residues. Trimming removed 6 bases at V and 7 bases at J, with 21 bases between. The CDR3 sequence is CASSPAGGKQGEKLFF. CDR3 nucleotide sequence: TGTGCCAGTAGCCCCGCGGGGGGCAAGCAGGGTGAAAAACTGTTTTTT.

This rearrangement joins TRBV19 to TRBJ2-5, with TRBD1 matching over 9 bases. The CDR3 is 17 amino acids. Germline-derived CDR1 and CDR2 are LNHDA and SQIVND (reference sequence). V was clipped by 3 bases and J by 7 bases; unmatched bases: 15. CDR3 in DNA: TGTGCCAGTAGTATCAGGACTTCCGGGACAGGGTACGGGACCCAGTACTTC. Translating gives CASSIRTSGTGYGTQYF.

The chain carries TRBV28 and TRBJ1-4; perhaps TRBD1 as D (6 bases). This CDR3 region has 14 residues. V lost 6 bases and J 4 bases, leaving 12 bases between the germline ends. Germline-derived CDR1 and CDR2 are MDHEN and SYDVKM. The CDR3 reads CASRQGGSNEKLFF. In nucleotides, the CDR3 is TGTGCCAGCAGGCAAGGGGGAAGTAATGAAAAACTGTTTTTT.

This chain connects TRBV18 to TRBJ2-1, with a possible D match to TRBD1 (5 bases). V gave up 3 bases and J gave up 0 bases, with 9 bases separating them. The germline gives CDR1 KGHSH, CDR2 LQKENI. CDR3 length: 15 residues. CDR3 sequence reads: CASSPTVSSYNEQFF. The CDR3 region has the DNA TGTGCCAGCTCACCGACAGTTAGCTCCTACAATGAGCAGTTCTTC.

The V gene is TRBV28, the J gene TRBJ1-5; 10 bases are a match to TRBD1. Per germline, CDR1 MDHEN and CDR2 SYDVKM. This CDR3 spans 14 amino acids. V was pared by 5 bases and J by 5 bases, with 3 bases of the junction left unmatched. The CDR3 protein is CASSQTGGHQPQHF. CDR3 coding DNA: TGTGCCAGCAGTCAGACAGGGGGCCATCAGCCCCAGCATTTT. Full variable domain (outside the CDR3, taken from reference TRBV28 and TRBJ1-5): DVKVTQSSRYLVKRTGEKVFLECVQDMDHENMFWYRQDPGLGLRLIYFSYDVKMKEKGDIPEGYSVSREKKERFSLILESASTNQTSMYLCASSQTGGHQPQHFGDGTRLSIL.

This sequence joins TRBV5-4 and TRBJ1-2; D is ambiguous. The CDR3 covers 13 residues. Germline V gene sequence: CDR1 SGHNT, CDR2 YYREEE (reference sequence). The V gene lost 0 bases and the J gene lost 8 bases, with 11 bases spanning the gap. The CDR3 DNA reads TGTGCCAGCAGCTTGGAAGGACTTGGGGGCTACACCTTC. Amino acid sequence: CASSLEGLGGYTF.